This T cell receptor beta chain originates from a study of T cell responses to AZD1222 COVID-19 vaccine. In the study overall: Second doses at about 4 or about 12 weeks were pooled. Findings and limits, study-wide: Without day 14 samples, only post-peak T cell repertoires were studied.

TCRdb's copy holds only in-frame clones and misses some; the assay was immunoSEQ multiplex PCR. Altogether 120,000 or so clones are present, about nine tenths being singletons, with the ten largest covering approximately 1.6%. With regard to this clone: As yet, its antigen is unknown.

This clonotype was obtained from an adult in good health. The source was peripheral blood, collected on day 0 of AZD1222 vaccination.

This CDR3 is CSPWDIENTEAFF. The CDR3 region has the DNA TGCAGCCCATGGGACATCGAGAACACTGAAGCTTTCTTT. The genes are TRBV29-1 and TRBJ1-1; D is perhaps TRBD1 (6 bases). Germline CDR1 is SQVTM and CDR2 is ANQGSEA. The CDR3 is made up of 13 amino acids. V was trimmed by 8 bases and J by 1 base, leaving 14 bases between them.